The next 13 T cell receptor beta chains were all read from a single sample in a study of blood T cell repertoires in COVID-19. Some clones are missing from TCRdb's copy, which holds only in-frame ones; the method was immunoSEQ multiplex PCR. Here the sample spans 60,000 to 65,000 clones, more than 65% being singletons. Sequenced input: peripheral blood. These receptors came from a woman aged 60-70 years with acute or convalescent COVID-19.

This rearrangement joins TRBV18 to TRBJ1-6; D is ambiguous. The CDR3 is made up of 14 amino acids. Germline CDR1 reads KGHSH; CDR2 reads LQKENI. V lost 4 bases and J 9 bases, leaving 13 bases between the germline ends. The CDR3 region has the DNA TGTGCCAGCTCACTAGCGGAGGTCACTTCACCCCTCCACTTT. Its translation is CASSLAEVTSPLHF.

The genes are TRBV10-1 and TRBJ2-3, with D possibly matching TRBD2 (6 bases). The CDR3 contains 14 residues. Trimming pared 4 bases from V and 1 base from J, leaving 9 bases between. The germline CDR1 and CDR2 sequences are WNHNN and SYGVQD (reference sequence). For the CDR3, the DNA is TGCGCCAGCAGTGGGGCTAGCGGCACAGATACGCAGTATTTT. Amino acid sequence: CASSGASGTDTQYF.

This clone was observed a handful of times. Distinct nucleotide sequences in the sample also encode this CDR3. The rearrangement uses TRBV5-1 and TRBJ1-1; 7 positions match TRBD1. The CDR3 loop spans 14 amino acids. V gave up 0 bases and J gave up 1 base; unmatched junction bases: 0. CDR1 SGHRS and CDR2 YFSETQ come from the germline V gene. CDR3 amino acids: CASSLDRGNTEAFF. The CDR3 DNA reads TGCGCCAGCAGCTTGGACAGGGGGAACACTGAAGCTTTCTTT.

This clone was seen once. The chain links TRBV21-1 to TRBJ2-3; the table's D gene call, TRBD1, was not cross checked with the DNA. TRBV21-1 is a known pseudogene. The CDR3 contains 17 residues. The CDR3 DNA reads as TGTGCCAGCAGCTCCTCGGCCCCAGGGTCTTGCACAGATACGCAGTATTTT. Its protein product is CASSSSAPGSCTDTQYF.

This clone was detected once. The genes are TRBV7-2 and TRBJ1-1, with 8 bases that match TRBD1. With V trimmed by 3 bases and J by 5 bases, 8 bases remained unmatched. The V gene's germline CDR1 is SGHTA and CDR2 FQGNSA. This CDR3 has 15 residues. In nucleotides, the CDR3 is TGTGCCAGCAGCTTCTCAGGGGGCAGTAGTACTGAAGCTTTCTTT. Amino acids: CASSFSGGSSTEAFF.

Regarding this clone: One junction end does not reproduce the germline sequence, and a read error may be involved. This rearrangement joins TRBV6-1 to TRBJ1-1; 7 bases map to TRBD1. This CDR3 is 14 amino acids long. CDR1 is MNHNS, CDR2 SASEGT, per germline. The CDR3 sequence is CASSDYGGGTEALF. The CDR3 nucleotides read TGTGCCAGCAGTGATTATGGAGGGGGCACTGAAGCTCTCTTT.

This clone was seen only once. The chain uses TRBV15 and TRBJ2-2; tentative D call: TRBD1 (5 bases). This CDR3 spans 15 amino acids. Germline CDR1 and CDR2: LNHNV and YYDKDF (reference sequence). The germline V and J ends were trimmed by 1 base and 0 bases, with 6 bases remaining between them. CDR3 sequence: CATSRGTTNTGELFF. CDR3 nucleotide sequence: TGTGCCACCAGCAGAGGGACAACGAACACCGGGGAGCTGTTTTTT.

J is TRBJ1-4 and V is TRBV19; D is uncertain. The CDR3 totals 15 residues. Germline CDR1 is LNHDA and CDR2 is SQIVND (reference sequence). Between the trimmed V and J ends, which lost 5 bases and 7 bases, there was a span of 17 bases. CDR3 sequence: CASSADSRRSEKLFF. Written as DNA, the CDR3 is TGTGCCAGTAGTGCCGACTCCCGCCGATCTGAAAAACTGTTTTTT.

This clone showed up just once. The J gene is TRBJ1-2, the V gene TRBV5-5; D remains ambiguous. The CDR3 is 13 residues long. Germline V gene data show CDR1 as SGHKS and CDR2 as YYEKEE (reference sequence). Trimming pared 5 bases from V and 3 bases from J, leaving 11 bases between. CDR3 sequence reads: CASSSDNHYGYTF. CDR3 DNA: TGTGCCAGCAGTAGCGACAACCACTATGGCTACACCTTC.

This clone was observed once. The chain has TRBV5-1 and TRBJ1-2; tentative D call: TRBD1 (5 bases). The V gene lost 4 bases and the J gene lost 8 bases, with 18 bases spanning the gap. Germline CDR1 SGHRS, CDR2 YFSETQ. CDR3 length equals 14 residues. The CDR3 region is CASSASGAGKGYTF. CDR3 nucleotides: TGCGCCAGCAGCGCCTCAGGTGCAGGGAAAGGCTACACCTTC.

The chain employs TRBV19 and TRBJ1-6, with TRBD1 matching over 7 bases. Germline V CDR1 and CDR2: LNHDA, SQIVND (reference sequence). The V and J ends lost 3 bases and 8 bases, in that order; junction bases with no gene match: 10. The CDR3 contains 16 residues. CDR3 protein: CASSMGNRGGHSPLHF. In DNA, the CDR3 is TGTGCCAGTAGTATGGGGAACAGGGGTGGGCATTCACCCCTCCACTTT.

DNA of the CDR3: TGTGCCAGCACCCTAGTCAGGGGGAACTATGGCTACACCTTC. It yields the protein CASTLVRGNYGYTF. The V gene is TRBV2, the J gene TRBJ1-2; 7 bases are a match to TRBD1. CDR1 is SNHLY, CDR2 FYNNEI, per germline. CDR3 size: 14 residues. With V trimmed by 7 bases and J by 2 bases, 7 bases remained unmatched.

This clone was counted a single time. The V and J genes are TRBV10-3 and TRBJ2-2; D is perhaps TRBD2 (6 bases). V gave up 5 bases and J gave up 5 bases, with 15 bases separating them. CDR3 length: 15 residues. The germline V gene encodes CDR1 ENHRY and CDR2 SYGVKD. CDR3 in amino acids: CAISRAGIGTGELFF. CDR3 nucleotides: TGTGCCATCAGTAGGGCGGGGATCGGGACCGGGGAGCTGTTTTTT.